These 19 T cell receptor beta chains originate from one sample sequenced in a study of blood T cell repertoires in COVID-19. Generated by immunoSEQ multiplex PCR, the TCRdb table keeps only in-frame clones and is missing some. Here the sample spans about 200,000 clones, around 85% being singletons. The sample taken for sequencing was peripheral blood. These receptors all stem from a man aged 60 to 75 with acute or convalescent COVID-19.

The V gene is TRBV28, the J gene TRBJ2-7, with 7 bases identical to TRBD1. Germline CDR1 and CDR2: MDHEN and SYDVKM. CDR3 length: 14 residues. Losses at the gene ends were 6 bases for V and 5 bases for J; bases not matched to a gene: 10. The CDR3 coding sequence is TGTGCCAGCAGCGGGACAGAGGTCATTCACGAGCAGTACTTC. As protein: CASSGTEVIHEQYF.

The V and J genes are TRBV5-1 and TRBJ2-5; 13 positions agree with TRBD2. Germline V gives CDR1 SGHRS, CDR2 YFSETQ. Trimming took 0 bases from V and 5 from J; bases not matched to a gene: 4. The CDR3 loop spans 16 amino acids. CDR3 sequence (DNA): TGCGCCAGCAGCTTGGGAGGGACTAGCGGGACCGAGACCCAGTACTTC. Translated: CASSLGGTSGTETQYF.

This clone appeared a single time. The rearrangement joins TRBV4-1 to TRBJ2-7, with no clear D. In germline, CDR1 is MGHRA, CDR2 YSYEKL. V gave up 0 bases and J gave up 2 bases, with 11 bases separating them. This CDR3 comprises 15 residues. CDR3 nucleotides: TGCGCCAGCAGCCAAGATCCCGTCTACCCCTACGAGCAGTACTTC. Encoded protein: CASSQDPVYPYEQYF.

This sequence joins TRBV2 and TRBJ1-2, with TRBD1 matching 8 bases. J gave up 8 bases and V 6 bases, and 8 bases lay outside the gene matches. The CDR3 runs 13 residues. CDR1 and CDR2 (germline): SNHLY, FYNNEI. Here the CDR3 reads CASRDDRGGGYTF. The CDR3, as DNA: TGTGCCAGCAGGGACGACAGGGGTGGGGGCTACACCTTC.

V is TRBV13 and J is TRBJ2-3; 8 bases agree with TRBD2. V dropped 2 bases and J dropped 3; count of bases not matched to a gene: 10. Germline loops: CDR1 PRHDT, CDR2 FYEKMQ (reference sequence). The CDR3 sequence is 17 residues long. CDR3 sequence (DNA): TGTGCCAGCAGCTTACATCGAGGTAGCGGGATAACAGATACGCAGTATTTT. Its translation is CASSLHRGSGITDTQYF. Full variable domain (rest looked up from reference TRBV13 and TRBJ2-3): AAGVIQSPRHLIKEKRETATLKCYPIPRHDTVYWYQQGPGQDPQFLISFYEKMQSDKGSIPDRFSAQQFSDYHSELNMSSLELGDSALYFCASSLHRGSGITDTQYFGPGTRLTVL.

CDR3 nucleotides: TGTGCCAGCAGCATGGGACTTCCAAACACCGGGGAGCTGTTTTTT. Its translation is CASSMGLPNTGELFF. This chain links TRBV9 with TRBJ2-2; a weak D match, TRBD2 (6 bases). The CDR3 extends over 15 amino acids. Trimming took 4 bases from V and 2 from J, leaving 12 bases between them. Germline lookup yields CDR1 SGDLS and CDR2 YYNGEE.

This clone was found once. This rearrangement joins TRBV6-5 to TRBJ2-1; possible D gene TRBD2, 6 bases. Germline CDR1 is MNHEY and CDR2 is SVGAGI. The CDR3 consists of 14 residues. V was clipped by 2 bases and J by 11 bases, with 16 bases between them. CDR3 residues: CASSYAGPPNKQFF. CDR3 nucleotides: TGTGCCAGCAGTTACGCGGGACCTCCTAATAAGCAGTTCTTC.

This chain links TRBV11-2 with TRBJ2-1; the D gene is possibly TRBD1 (6 bases). Germline-derived CDR1 and CDR2 are SGHAT and FQNNGV. The CDR3 loop spans 13 amino acids. V was trimmed by 8 bases and J by 8 bases, leaving 16 bases between them. CDR3 amino acids: CASGPGAGDEQFF. The CDR3 region has the DNA TGTGCCAGCGGGCCAGGGGCTGGGGATGAGCAGTTCTTC.

The chain combines TRBV18 with TRBJ2-5, with no clear D. With 5 bases removed from V and 4 bases from J, the gap between germline ends came to 20 bases. The CDR3 is 16 amino acids. Germline CDR1 reads KGHSH; CDR2 reads LQKENI. The chain's CDR3 is CASSSLVPSQVETQYF. The CDR3 DNA follows: TGTGCCAGCTCAAGCCTGGTACCGTCCCAGGTAGAGACCCAGTACTTC.

The gene calls are TRBV13 and TRBJ2-2; 7 bases line up with TRBD2. V trimming: 1 base; J trimming: 5 bases; junction bases outside the gene matches: 7. The CDR3 totals 16 residues. The germline CDR1 and CDR2 sequences are PRHDT and FYEKMQ (reference sequence). CDR3: CASSLAAGVGTGELFF. The CDR3 region has the DNA TGTGCCAGCAGCTTAGCGGCGGGAGTGGGGACCGGGGAGCTGTTTTTT.

This clone was picked up one time. V is TRBV24-1 and J is TRBJ2-1; TRBD2 might be the D (6 bases). Germline-derived CDR1 and CDR2 are KGHDR and SFDVKD. The ends were cut back, 4 bases at V and 9 bases at J, with 6 bases in the middle. This CDR3 comprises 11 residues. The CDR3: CATSDGSEQFF. The CDR3 DNA reads as TGTGCCACCAGTGACGGGAGTGAGCAGTTCTTC.

V usage is TRBV7-3 and J usage is TRBJ1-2; perhaps TRBD1 as D (6 bases). The germline CDR1 and CDR2 sequences are SGHTA and FQGTGA. V lost 4 bases to trimming and J lost 4 bases, with 10 bases between them. The CDR3 consists of 13 residues. CDR3 amino acids: CASSSTGSYGYTF. CDR3 DNA: TGTGCCAGCAGCTCCACAGGGTCCTATGGCTACACCTTC.

This clone was seen only once. The rearrangement links TRBV5-1 to TRBJ1-5; tentatively, D is TRBD1 (5 bases). Germline lookup yields CDR1 SGHRS and CDR2 YFSETQ. The ends were cut back, 0 bases at V and 0 bases at J, with 7 bases in the middle. The CDR3 extends over 15 amino acids. CDR3 sequence: CASSLGTNSNQPQHF. DNA of the CDR3: TGCGCCAGCAGCTTGGGGACAAATAGCAATCAGCCCCAGCATTTT.

The chain has TRBV6-6 and TRBJ1-2; a possible D gene is TRBD1 (6 bases). Germline V gene sequence: CDR1 MNHNY, CDR2 SVGAGI (reference sequence). V gave up 5 bases and J gave up 5 bases, with 18 bases separating them. The CDR3 totals 15 residues. CDR3 in amino acids: CASSPHRQEVYGYTF. The DNA for the CDR3 is TGTGCCAGCAGTCCTCACCGACAGGAGGTTTATGGCTACACCTTC.

This sequence joins TRBV28 and TRBJ2-5, with D perhaps matching TRBD1 (6 bases). Trimming took off 8 bases at V and 2 bases at J, with 9 bases between the two ends. This CDR3 comprises 12 residues. Germline V lookup: CDR1 MDHEN, CDR2 SYDVKM. The CDR3 DNA is TGTGCCAGCGGGACAATTCAAGAGACCCAGTACTTC. This translates into CASGTIQETQYF.

The chain combines TRBV2 with TRBJ2-1; D perhaps matches TRBD2 (6 bases). CDR3 length equals 16 residues. Germline values: CDR1 SNHLY, CDR2 FYNNEI. The V and J ends lost 5 bases and 0 bases respectively, with 14 bases between them. The chain's CDR3 is CASSNRDSSSYNEQFF. CDR3 DNA: TGTGCCAGCAGTAACCGGGACTCGAGCTCCTACAATGAGCAGTTCTTC. Full variable domain (remainder filled in from reference TRBV2 and TRBJ2-1): EPEVTQTPSHQVTQMGQEVILRCVPISNHLYFYWYRQILGQKVEFLVSFYNNEISEKSEIFDDQFSVERPDGSNFTLKIRSTKLEDSAMYFCASSNRDSSSYNEQFFGPGTRLTVL.

This rearrangement joins TRBV9 to TRBJ2-2; D uncertain. Per the germline V gene, CDR1 is SGDLS and CDR2 is YYNGEE. The CDR3 loop spans 13 amino acids. Trimming took 6 bases from V and 0 from J, leaving 6 bases between them. In nucleotides, the CDR3 is TGTGCCAGCACCAGGACGAACACCGGGGAGCTGTTTTTT. Its protein product is CASTRTNTGELFF.

The chain has TRBV7-2 and TRBJ2-2, with TRBD2 identical over 8 bases. Germline trimming cut 2 bases from V and 2 bases from J; bases unmatched to any gene: 7. CDR1 and CDR2 from the germline V gene are SGHTA and FQGNSA. The CDR3 has 17 amino acids. The CDR3 coding sequence is TGTGCCAGCAGCTTAAGGTCTAGCGGGTCTAACACCGGGGAGCTGTTTTTT. Its protein product is CASSLRSSGSNTGELFF.

V gene TRBV7-3 combines with J gene TRBJ2-6; possible D gene TRBD1, 5 bases. From germline, CDR1 is SGHTA and CDR2 FQGTGA. The CDR3 loop spans 15 amino acids. The V end lost 4 bases, the J end lost 0 bases, and 7 bases lay between the germline ends. As DNA, the CDR3 is TGTGCCAGCAGCTCCGACAGCTCTGGGGCCAACGTCCTGACTTTC. The encoded protein is CASSSDSSGANVLTF.